The clone carrying this T cell receptor (beta chain) is judged medium-sized. Its antigen is still unknown. This entry is derived from a study of T cell repertoires in aging, cancer and after chemotherapy. Whole-study results and caveats: In healthy donors, age-related TCR diversity loss mainly reflected lost richness.

Multiplex touch-down PCR with TRB-A/B primers amplified rearranged V-D-J TRB sequences. Using its own MiXCR run on the multiplex PCR reads, TCRdb lists one record per CDR3 protein. This sample has under 2,000 distinct CDR3 sequences; roughly a fifth occur once, and the top ten carry roughly 60%. The template was genomic DNA from peripheral blood, not RNA. This CDR3 spans 12 amino acids. Trimming left V 8 bases short and J 4 bases short, with 14 bases between. Per germline, CDR1 SQVTM and CDR2 ANQGSEA. The TCR was taken from a human donor with a blood cancer. The specimen sequenced was blood. The J gene is TRBJ1-2, the V gene TRBV29-1; the D gene is possibly TRBD1 (5 bases). Here the CDR3 reads CSFQEGSYGYTF. The CDR3 bases are TGCAGCTTCCAGGAGGGGAGCTATGGCTACACCTTC.